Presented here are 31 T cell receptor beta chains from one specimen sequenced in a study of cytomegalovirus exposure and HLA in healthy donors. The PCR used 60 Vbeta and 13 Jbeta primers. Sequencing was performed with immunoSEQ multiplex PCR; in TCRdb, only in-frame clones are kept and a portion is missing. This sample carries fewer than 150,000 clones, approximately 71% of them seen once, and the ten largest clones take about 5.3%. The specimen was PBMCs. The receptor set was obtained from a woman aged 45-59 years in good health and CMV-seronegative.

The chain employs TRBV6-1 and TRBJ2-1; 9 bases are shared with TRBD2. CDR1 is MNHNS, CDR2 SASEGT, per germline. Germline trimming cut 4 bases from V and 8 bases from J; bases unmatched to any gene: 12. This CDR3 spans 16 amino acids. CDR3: CASSVLAGHGDDEQFF. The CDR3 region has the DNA TGTGCCAGCAGTGTCCTAGCGGGGCACGGTGACGATGAGCAGTTCTTC.

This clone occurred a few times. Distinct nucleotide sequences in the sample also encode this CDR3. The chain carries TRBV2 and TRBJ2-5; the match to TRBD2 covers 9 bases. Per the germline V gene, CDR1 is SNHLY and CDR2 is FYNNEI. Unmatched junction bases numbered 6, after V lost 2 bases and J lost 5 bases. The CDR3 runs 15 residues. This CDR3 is CASSERAGGGETQYF. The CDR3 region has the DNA TGTGCCAGCAGTGAAAGGGCGGGGGGGGGTGAGACCCAGTACTTC.

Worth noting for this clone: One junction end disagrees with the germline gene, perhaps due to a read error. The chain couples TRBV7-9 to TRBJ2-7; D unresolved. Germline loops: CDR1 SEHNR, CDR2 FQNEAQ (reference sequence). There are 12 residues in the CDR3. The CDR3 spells CASSLDRGRSLF. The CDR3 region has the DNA TGTGCCAGCAGCTTAGACCGCGGCCGTAGTCTCTTC.

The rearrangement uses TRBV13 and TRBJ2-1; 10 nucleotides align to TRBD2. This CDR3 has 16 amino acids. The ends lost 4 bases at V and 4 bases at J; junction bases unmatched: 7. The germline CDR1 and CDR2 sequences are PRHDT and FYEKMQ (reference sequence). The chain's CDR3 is CASSYTRTSGYNEQFF. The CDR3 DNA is TGTGCCAGCAGCTATACCCGGACTAGCGGTTACAATGAGCAGTTCTTC.

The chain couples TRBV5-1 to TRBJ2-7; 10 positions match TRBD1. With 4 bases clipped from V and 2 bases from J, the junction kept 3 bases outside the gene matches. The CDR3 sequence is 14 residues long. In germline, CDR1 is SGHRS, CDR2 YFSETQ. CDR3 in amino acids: CASSLGTGAYEQYF. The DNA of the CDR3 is TGCGCCAGCAGCCTCGGGACAGGGGCCTACGAGCAGTACTTC.

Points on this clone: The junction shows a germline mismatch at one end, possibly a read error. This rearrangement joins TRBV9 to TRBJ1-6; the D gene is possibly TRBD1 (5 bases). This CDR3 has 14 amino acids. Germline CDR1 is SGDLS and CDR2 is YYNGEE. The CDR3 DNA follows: TGTGCCAGCAGGGCAGGGCCTTATAATCCACCCCTCCACTTT. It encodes CASRAGPYNPPLHF.

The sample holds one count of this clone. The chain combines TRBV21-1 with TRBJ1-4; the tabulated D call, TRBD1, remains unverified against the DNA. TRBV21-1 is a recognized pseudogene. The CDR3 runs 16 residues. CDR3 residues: CASSKVLGQGGEKLFF. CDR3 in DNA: TGTGCCAGCAGCAAAGTGTTGGGACAGGGAGGTGAAAAACTGTTTTTT.

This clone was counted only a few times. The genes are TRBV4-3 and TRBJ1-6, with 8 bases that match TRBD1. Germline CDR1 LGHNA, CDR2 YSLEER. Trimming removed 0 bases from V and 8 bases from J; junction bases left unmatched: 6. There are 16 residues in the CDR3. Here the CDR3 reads CASSQDRGTGDSPLHF. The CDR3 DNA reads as TGCGCCAGCAGCCAAGATAGGGGGACAGGAGATTCACCCCTCCACTTT.

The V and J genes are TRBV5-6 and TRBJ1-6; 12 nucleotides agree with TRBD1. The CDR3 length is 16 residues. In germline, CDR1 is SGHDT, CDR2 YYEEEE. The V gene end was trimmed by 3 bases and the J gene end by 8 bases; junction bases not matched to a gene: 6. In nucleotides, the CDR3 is TGTGCCAGCAGCTGGGGGACAGGGGGCCCGGATTCACCCCTCCACTTT. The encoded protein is CASSWGTGGPDSPLHF.

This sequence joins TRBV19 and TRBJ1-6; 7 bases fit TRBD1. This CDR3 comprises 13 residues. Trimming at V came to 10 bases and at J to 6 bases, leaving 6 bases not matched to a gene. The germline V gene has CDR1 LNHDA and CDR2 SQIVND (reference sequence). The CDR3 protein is CATSGTANSPLHF. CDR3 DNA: TGTGCCACTTCCGGGACAGCTAATTCACCCCTCCACTTT.

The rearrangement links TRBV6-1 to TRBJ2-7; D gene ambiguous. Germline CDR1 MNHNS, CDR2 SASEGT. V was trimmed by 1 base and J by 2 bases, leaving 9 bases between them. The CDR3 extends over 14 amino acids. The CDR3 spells CASSEGLTAYEQYF. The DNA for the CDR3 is TGTGCCAGCAGTGAAGGTCTAACCGCCTACGAGCAGTACTTC.

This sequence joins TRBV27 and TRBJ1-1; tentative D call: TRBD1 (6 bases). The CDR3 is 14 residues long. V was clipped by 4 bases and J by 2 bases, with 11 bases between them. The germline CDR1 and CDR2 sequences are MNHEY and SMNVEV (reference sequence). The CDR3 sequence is CASSSWTVNTEAFF. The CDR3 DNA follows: TGTGCCAGCAGTTCCTGGACAGTAAACACTGAAGCTTTCTTT.

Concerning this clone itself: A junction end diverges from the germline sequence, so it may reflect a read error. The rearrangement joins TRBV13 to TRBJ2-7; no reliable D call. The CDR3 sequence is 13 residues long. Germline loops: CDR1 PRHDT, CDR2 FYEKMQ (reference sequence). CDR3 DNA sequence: TGTGCCAGTAGCTCCGACACCACCTACGAGCAGTACTTC. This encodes CASSSDTTYEQYF.

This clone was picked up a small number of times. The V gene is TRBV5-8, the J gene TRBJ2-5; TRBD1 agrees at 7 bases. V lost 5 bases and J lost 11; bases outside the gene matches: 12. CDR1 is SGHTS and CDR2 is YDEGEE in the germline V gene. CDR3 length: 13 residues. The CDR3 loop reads CASRFRGMGEQYF. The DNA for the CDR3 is TGTGCCAGCAGGTTCAGGGGGATGGGGGAGCAGTACTTC.

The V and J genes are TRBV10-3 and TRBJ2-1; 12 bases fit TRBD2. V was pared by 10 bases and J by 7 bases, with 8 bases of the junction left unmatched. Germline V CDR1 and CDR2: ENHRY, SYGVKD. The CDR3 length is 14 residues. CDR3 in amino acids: CATATSGGNNEQFF. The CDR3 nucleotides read TGTGCCACCGCGACTAGCGGGGGAAATAATGAGCAGTTCTTC.

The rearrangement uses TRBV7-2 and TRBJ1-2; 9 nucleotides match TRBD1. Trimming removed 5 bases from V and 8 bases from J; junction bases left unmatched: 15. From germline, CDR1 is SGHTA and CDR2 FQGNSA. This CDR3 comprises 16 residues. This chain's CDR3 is CASSPDRGVFLGGYTF. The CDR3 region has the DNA TGTGCCAGCAGCCCGGACAGGGGAGTTTTTCTCGGGGGCTACACCTTC.

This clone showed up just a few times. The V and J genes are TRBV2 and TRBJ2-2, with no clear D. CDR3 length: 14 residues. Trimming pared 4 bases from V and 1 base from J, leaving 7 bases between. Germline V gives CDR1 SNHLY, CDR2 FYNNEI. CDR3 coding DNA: TGTGCCAGCAGTGGGTATAGGAACACCGGGGAGCTGTTTTTT. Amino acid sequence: CASSGYRNTGELFF.

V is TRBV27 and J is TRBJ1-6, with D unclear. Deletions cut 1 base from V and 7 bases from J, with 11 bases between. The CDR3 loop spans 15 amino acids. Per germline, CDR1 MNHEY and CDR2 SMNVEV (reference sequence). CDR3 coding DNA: TGTGCCAGCAGTTTATTCACCCCCGGGAATTCACCCCTCCACTTT. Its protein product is CASSLFTPGNSPLHF.

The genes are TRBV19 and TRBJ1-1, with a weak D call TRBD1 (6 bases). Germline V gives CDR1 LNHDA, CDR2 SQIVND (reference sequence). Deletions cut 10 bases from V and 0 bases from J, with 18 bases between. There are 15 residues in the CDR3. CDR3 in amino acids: CATLPVTGMNTEAFF. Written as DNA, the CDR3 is TGTGCCACCCTTCCCGTTACAGGGATGAACACTGAAGCTTTCTTT. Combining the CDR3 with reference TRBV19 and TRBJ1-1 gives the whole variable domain DGGITQSPKYLFRKEGQNVTLSCEQNLNHDAMYWYRQDPGQGLRLIYYSQIVNDFQKGDIAEGYSVSREKKESFPLTVTSAQKNPTAFYLCATLPVTGMNTEAFFGQGTRLTVV.

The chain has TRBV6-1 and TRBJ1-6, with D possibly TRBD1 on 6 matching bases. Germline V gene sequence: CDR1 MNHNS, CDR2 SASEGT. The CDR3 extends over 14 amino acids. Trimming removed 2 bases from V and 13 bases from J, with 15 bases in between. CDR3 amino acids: CASSEMWQGPPLHF. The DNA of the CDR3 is TGTGCCAGCAGTGAAATGTGGCAGGGGCCCCCCCTCCACTTT.

The CDR3 nucleotides are TGTGCCAGTAGTGCCCGGACAGCCGATGGCTACACCTTC. Protein: CASSARTADGYTF. The rearrangement uses TRBV19 and TRBJ1-2; D perhaps matches TRBD1 (6 bases). The CDR3 loop spans 13 amino acids. Trimming left V 5 bases short and J 6 bases short, with 13 bases between. Germline V gene lookup returns CDR1 LNHDA and CDR2 SQIVND (reference sequence).

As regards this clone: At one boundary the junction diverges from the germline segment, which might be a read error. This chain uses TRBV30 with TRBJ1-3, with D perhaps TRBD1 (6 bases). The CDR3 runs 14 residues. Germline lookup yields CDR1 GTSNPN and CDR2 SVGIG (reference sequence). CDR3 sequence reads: CTWTQGLSGNTIYF. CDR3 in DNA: TGTACCTGGACTCAGGGGCTATCTGGAAACACCATATATTTT.

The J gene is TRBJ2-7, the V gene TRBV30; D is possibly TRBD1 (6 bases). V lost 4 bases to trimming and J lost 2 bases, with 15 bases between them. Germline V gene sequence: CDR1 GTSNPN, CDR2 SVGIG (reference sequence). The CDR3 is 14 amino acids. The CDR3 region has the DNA TGTGCCTGGATTCAGGGGACCAGGCCCTACGAGCAGTACTTC. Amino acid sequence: CAWIQGTRPYEQYF.

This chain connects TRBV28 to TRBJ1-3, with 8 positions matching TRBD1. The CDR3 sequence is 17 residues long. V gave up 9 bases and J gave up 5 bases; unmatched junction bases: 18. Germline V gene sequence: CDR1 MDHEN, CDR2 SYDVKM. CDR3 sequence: CASWTGSQRSSRNTIYF. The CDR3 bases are TGTGCCAGTTGGACAGGGTCTCAGCGGTCGAGTAGAAACACCATATATTTT.

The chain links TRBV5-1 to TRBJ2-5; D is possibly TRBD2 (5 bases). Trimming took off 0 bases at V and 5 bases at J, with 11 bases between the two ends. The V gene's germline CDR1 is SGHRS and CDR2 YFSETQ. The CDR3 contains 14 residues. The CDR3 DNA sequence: TGCGCCAGCAGCTTGGTAGGGAGTGAGGAGACCCAGTACTTC. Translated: CASSLVGSEETQYF. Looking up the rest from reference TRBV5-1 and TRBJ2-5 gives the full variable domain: KAGVTQTPRYLIKTRGQQVTLSCSPISGHRSVSWYQQTPGQGLQFLFEYFSETQRNKGNFPGRFSGRQFSNSRSEMNVSTLELGDSALYLCASSLVGSEETQYFGPGTRLLVL.

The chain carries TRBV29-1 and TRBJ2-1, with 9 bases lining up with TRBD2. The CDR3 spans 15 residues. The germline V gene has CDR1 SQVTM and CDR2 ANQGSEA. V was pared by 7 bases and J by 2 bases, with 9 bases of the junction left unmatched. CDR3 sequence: CSAASGGRAYNEQFF. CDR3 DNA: TGCAGCGCTGCAAGCGGGGGGAGGGCCTACAATGAGCAGTTCTTC.

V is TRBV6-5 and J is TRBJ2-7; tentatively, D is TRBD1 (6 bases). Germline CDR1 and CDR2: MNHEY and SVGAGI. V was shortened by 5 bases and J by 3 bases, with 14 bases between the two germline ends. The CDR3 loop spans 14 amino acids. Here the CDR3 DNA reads TGTGCCAGCAGTCGGGACACCTTACTCTACGAGCAGTACTTC. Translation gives CASSRDTLLYEQYF.

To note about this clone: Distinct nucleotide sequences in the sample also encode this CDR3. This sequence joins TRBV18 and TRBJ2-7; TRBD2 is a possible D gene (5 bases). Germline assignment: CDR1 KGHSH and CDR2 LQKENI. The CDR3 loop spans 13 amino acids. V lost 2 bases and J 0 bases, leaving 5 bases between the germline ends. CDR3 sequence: CASSPGSSYEQYF. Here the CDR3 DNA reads TGTGCCAGCTCACCAGGGAGCTCCTACGAGCAGTACTTC.

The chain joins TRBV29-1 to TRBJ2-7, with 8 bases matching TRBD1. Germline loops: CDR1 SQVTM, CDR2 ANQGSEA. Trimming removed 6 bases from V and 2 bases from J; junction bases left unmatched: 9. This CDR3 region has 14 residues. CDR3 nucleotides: TGCAGCGTGGGTGGACAGGGACACACCTACGAGCAGTACTTC. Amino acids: CSVGGQGHTYEQYF.

The DNA for the CDR3 is TGTGCCAGCAGCTTGGGACAGGCGGGGGAGACCCAGTACTTC. Its translation: CASSLGQAGETQYF. The chain joins TRBV11-3 to TRBJ2-5; 8 bases line up with TRBD1. Germline V gives CDR1 SGHNT, CDR2 YENEEA. There are 14 residues in the CDR3. V lost 3 bases, J lost 5 bases, and 5 bases stayed unmatched.

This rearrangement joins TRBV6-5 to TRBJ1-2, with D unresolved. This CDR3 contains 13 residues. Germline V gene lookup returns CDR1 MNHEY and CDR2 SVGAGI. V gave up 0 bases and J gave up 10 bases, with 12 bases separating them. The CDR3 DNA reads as TGTGCCAGCAGTTACTCGACGGGGAAGGACTACACCTTC. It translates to CASSYSTGKDYTF.